This TCR beta chain was obtained from a study of T cell changes during pregnancy in multiple sclerosis. The repertoire was sequenced with immunoSEQ multiplex PCR; TCRdb's copy has only in-frame clones and lacks some. The sample yields 43,000 or so clones, 80% to 90% seen once. Sequencing used peripheral blood, obtained in the first trimester of pregnancy. This clonotype was obtained from a female donor with multiple sclerosis, enrolled in a pregnancy study.

The CDR3 loop is CASSVRTGETQYF. The CDR3 nucleotides read TGTGCCAGCAGCGTCCGGACAGGCGAGACCCAGTACTTC. The chain has TRBV7-9 and TRBJ2-5; 7 positions match TRBD1. CDR1 is SEHNR, CDR2 FQNEAQ, per germline (reference sequence). The CDR3 sequence is 13 residues long. V trimming: 5 bases; J trimming: 5 bases; junction bases outside the gene matches: 5.